Only a few counts were recorded for the clone carrying this T cell receptor beta chain. Antigen specificity is unknown. The source of the sample is a study of cytomegalovirus exposure and HLA in healthy donors. The germline CDR1 and CDR2 sequences are MGHRA and YSYEKL. V gave up 4 bases and J gave up 3 bases; unmatched junction bases: 8. The CDR3 loop spans 15 amino acids. Amplification used 60 Vbeta primers and 13 Jbeta primers. TCRdb's table, derived via immunoSEQ multiplex PCR, lists solely in-frame clones and lacks some. The table lists some 90,000 clones, 70% of them singletons. General study results and limits: Analysis was carried out at a later point, and it linked a missense DCLRE1C variant to TCR beta V- and J-gene trimming.

The chain recombines TRBV4-1 with TRBJ1-1, with 7 bases fitting TRBD1. The sequence derives from a man aged 45-60 years in good health and CMV-seronegative. The sequenced sample consisted of PBMCs. The CDR3 loop is CASSLVGQRDTEAFF. In DNA form, the CDR3 reads TGCGCCAGCAGCCTAGTGGGACAGCGGGACACTGAAGCTTTCTTT.